Below, 21 T cell receptor beta chains from the same sample are listed, as sequenced in a study of T cells in Graves' hyperthyroidism and ophthalmopathy. The TCR beta CDR3 regions underwent amplification using RNA transcripts as the source. When the TCR CDR3 underwent first-round RT-PCR, the HTBI primer set was used. MiXCR, applied by TCRdb to the multiplex PCR reads, yields one record per CDR3 protein. Of about 720,000 distinct CDR3 sequences detected, roughly a sixth appear once; the ten largest clones hold 16%. Input material: blood. The receptors derive from a woman aged 45-60 years with Graves' hyperthyroidism that later progressed to Graves' ophthalmopathy.

For this clonotype: It may be a read error: a sequence one base away is much more abundant. V gene TRBV12-3 or TRBV12-4 combines with J gene TRBJ1-2, with a possible D match to TRBD1 (5 bases). The CDR3 runs to 14 residues. Trimming removed 10 bases from V and 5 bases from J, with 20 bases in between. CDR3 nucleotide sequence: TGTGCCACCCAACTTCAGGGCAGCCAGTATGGCTACACCTTC. It encodes CATQLQGSQYGYTF.

This clonotype showed up many times. The rearrangement links TRBV20-1 to TRBJ2-3; D uncertain. The germline V and J ends were trimmed by 2 bases and 4 bases, with 10 bases remaining between them. The CDR3 runs 13 residues. Germline V lookup: CDR1 DFQATT, CDR2 SNEGSKA (reference sequence). The CDR3 is CSARKAGSDTQYF. The CDR3 DNA is TGCAGTGCTAGAAAGGCCGGTTCAGATACGCAGTATTTT.

The chain combines TRBV18 with TRBJ1-3, with D unclear. This CDR3 comprises 16 residues. Deletions cut 3 bases from V and 2 bases from J, with 14 bases between. The germline gives CDR1 KGHSH, CDR2 LQKENI. CDR3 bases: TGTGCCAGCTCACCCGTGACATTCAGCCCTGGAAACACCATATATTTT. Residues: CASSPVTFSPGNTIYF. Together with reference TRBV18 and TRBJ1-3, the CDR3 gives the full variable domain: NAGVMQNPRHLVRRRGQEARLRCSPMKGHSHVYWYRQLPEEGLKFMVYLQKENIIDESGMPKERFSAEFPKEGPSILRIQQVVRGDSAAYFCASSPVTFSPGNTIYFGEGSWLTVV.

In this sample, this clonotype turned up many times. The rearrangement links TRBV3-1 to TRBJ1-5; D unresolved. In germline, CDR1 is LGHDT, CDR2 YNNKEL (reference sequence). V lost 0 bases, J lost 4 bases, and 7 bases lay in between. This CDR3 contains 14 residues. This CDR3 reads CASSQDLVNQPQHF. The CDR3 nucleotides are TGTGCCAGCAGCCAAGATCTTGTGAATCAGCCCCAGCATTTT.

The chain uses TRBV4-2 and TRBJ1-4; D remains ambiguous. CDR3 length equals 15 residues. Trimming shortened V by 0 bases and J by 3 bases, and 8 bases separated the two germline ends. CDR1 is LGHNA, CDR2 YNFKEQ, per germline. CDR3 residues: CASSQDLSPNEKLFF. The CDR3 DNA sequence: TGTGCCAGCAGCCAAGATCTGTCCCCTAATGAAAAACTGTTTTTT.

V gene TRBV6-1 combines with J gene TRBJ1-4; 8 bases match TRBD1. The CDR3 loop spans 15 amino acids. CDR1 MNHNS and CDR2 SASEGT come from the germline V gene. V trimming: 2 bases; J trimming: 3 bases; junction bases outside the gene matches: 2. CDR3 protein: CASSEQGAANEKLFF. The CDR3 bases are TGTGCCAGCAGTGAACAGGGGGCGGCTAATGAAAAACTGTTTTTT.

The chain recombines TRBV20-1 with TRBJ2-3; 8 bases line up with TRBD2. The germline CDR1 and CDR2 sequences are DFQATT and SNEGSKA (reference sequence). The CDR3 contains 14 residues. V trimming: 6 bases; J trimming: 1 base; junction bases outside the gene matches: 6. The CDR3 DNA follows: TGCAGTGCGCACCACGGGGGGGGCACAGATACGCAGTATTTT. It encodes CSAHHGGGTDTQYF.

The table lists this clonotype with a few counts. The CDR3 DNA is TGTGCCAGCATTTCCGGAGGACCCTCTGGAAACACCATATATTTT. It codes for CASISGGPSGNTIYF. This chain uses TRBV28 with TRBJ1-3, with D unclear. This CDR3 is 15 amino acids long. Germline-derived CDR1 and CDR2 are MDHEN and SYDVKM. Trimming stripped 7 bases from V and 0 bases from J, with 13 bases between.

The rearrangement links TRBV9 to TRBJ1-4; the D gene is possibly TRBD1 (6 bases). CDR1 and CDR2 from the germline V gene are SGDLS and YYNGEE. The CDR3 is 15 amino acids. V was clipped by 3 bases and J by 7 bases, with 16 bases between them. CDR3 region: CASSGAPGAFEKLFF. The CDR3 bases are TGTGCCAGCAGCGGCGCCCCGGGGGCTTTTGAAAAACTGTTTTTT.

The chain joins TRBV3-1 to TRBJ2-5; TRBD1 matches at 7 bases. CDR1 is LGHDT and CDR2 is YNNKEL in the germline V gene (reference sequence). The J segment lost 0 bases and the V segment lost 3 bases, leaving 4 bases of the junction unmatched. The CDR3 runs to 15 residues. The CDR3 nucleotides are TGTGCCAGCAGCCAGGGCGACAGGGACCAAGAGACCCAGTACTTC. Residues: CASSQGDRDQETQYF.

This clonotype was seen a handful of times. V is TRBV4-1 and J is TRBJ1-4; TRBD1 is a possible D gene (5 bases). Trimming removed 4 bases at V and 7 bases at J, with 16 bases between. Looked up from germline, CDR1 is MGHRA and CDR2 is YSYEKL. There are 15 residues in the CDR3. DNA of the CDR3: TGCGCCAGCAGCCCATCGACAGAAGGTCGTGAAAAACTGTTTTTT. Amino acids: CASSPSTEGREKLFF.

For this clonotype: The germline gene is not matched at one end of the junction; a read error may be the cause. The chain is built from TRBV3-1 and TRBJ2-3; D might be TRBD1 or TRBD2, each matching 6 bases. The CDR3 covers 14 residues. Germline values: CDR1 LGHDT, CDR2 YNNKEL (reference sequence). The CDR3 spells CASNQERGADTQYF. The CDR3 nucleotides are TGTGCCAGCAACCAAGAGAGGGGGGCAGATACGCAGTATTTT.

The sample holds many counts of this clonotype. This chain links TRBV3-1 with TRBJ1-5, with D tentatively TRBD1 (5 bases). CDR1 and CDR2 from the germline V gene are LGHDT and YNNKEL (reference sequence). This CDR3 is built from 14 residues. Trimming removed 0 bases from V and 5 bases from J, with 8 bases in between. CDR3 protein: CASSQDPRDQPQHF. The CDR3 nucleotides are TGTGCCAGCAGCCAAGATCCCAGGGATCAGCCCCAGCATTTT.

This clonotype was picked up a small number of times. The chain uses TRBV19 and TRBJ2-3; 9 bases match TRBD1. This CDR3 has 14 residues. V dropped 11 bases and J dropped 3; count of bases not matched to a gene: 9. Germline-derived CDR1 and CDR2 are LNHDA and SQIVND (reference sequence). The CDR3 here is CAVSWTGETDTQYF. DNA for the CDR3: TGTGCCGTTTCTTGGACAGGGGAAACAGATACGCAGTATTTT.

V is TRBV10-3 and J is TRBJ1-1, with a possible D match to TRBD1 (5 bases). Trimming cost V 2 bases and J 6 bases, with 10 bases left between them. From germline, CDR1 is ENHRY and CDR2 SYGVKD. This CDR3 comprises 13 residues. The CDR3 here is CAISEPGRPEAFF. CDR3 bases: TGTGCCATCAGTGAGCCAGGGCGCCCTGAAGCTTTCTTT.

The chain carries TRBV10-2 and TRBJ1-5, with a possible D match to TRBD1 (5 bases). CDR3 length: 16 amino acids. CDR1 WSHSY and CDR2 SAAADI come from the germline V gene. V shed 0 bases and J shed 0 bases, with 9 bases lying between them. CDR3 bases: TGCGCCAGCAGTGAGTCCGCGGGGGATAGCAATCAGCCCCAGCATTTT. It codes for CASSESAGDSNQPQHF.

The genes are TRBV19 and TRBJ1-2; 8 bases match TRBD1. J gave up 4 bases and V 2 bases, and 12 bases lay outside the gene matches. The length of the CDR3 is 17 residues. The germline V gene encodes CDR1 LNHDA and CDR2 SQIVND (reference sequence). The CDR3 DNA follows: TGTGCCAGTAGTATACGAGGTGGAAGAGACAGGGGCTATGGCTACACCTTC. The encoded protein is CASSIRGGRDRGYGYTF.

This clonotype was detected ten times or more. V and J are TRBV11-2 and TRBJ1-2; 9 bases align to TRBD1. The CDR3 runs to 13 residues. V lost 5 bases to trimming and J lost 7 bases; unmatched junction nucleotides: 5. Germline CDR1 SGHAT, CDR2 FQNNGV. CDR3 sequence (DNA): TGTGCCAGCAGCCAACAGGGGGCGGGTGGCTACACCTTC. Protein product: CASSQQGAGGYTF.

This clonotype was picked up many times. This chain links TRBV20-1 with TRBJ2-7; 9 bases agree with TRBD1. Germline values: CDR1 DFQATT, CDR2 SNEGSKA (reference sequence). The CDR3 loop spans 13 amino acids. V shed 5 bases and J 3 bases; nucleotides not matched to a gene: 5. CDR3 bases: TGCAGTGCTGACAGGGGGTCCAGCTACGAGCAGTACTTC. Translated: CSADRGSSYEQYF.

This clonotype occurred a few times. J is TRBJ2-3 and V is TRBV3-1; D assignment may be TRBD1 or TRBD2 (5 bases each). The CDR3 sequence is 13 residues long. Between the trimmed V and J ends, which lost 11 bases and 2 bases, there was a span of 14 bases. Per germline, CDR1 LGHDT and CDR2 YNNKEL (reference sequence). CDR3 sequence (DNA): TGTGCCTCCCGAGAGGGGAACACAGATACGCAGTATTTT. Its translation is CASREGNTDTQYF.

This clonotype is a singleton in its sample. A much larger clone sits a single nucleotide away, making a read error possible. The chain recombines TRBV6-5 with TRBJ1-1; D not resolved. The V gene's germline CDR1 is MNHEY and CDR2 SVGAGI. This CDR3 contains 16 residues. The CDR3 bases are TGTGCCAGCAGTTATTCCGTCAGCGTTTTGAACGCTGAAGCTTTCTTT. As protein: CASSYSVSVLNAEAFF.